Presented here are 7 T cell receptor beta chains from one specimen sequenced in a study of T-cell memory formation after mild COVID-19. TCRdb re-called the 5' RACE reads with MiXCR, one entry per CDR3 protein. The sample yields just under 150,000 distinct CDR3 sequences, 5.5% to 7% seen once. Sequencing was performed on PBMCs or a T cell subset sorted from them (not recorded which). The receptors originated from an adult woman who had mild COVID-19 (a few samples of this study predate the infection). Cell type and time point are not known.

This clonotype has a handful of counts. The CDR3 sequence: CASSLVGQGAGGANVLTF. The CDR3 DNA is TGCGCCAGCAGCTTGGTTGGGCAGGGGGCCGGGGGGGCCAACGTCCTGACTTTC. V and J are TRBV5-1 and TRBJ2-6, with 8 bases lining up with TRBD1. The CDR3 is 18 residues long. Trimming at V came to 0 bases and at J to 4 bases, leaving 9 bases not matched to a gene. The V gene's germline CDR1 is SGHRS and CDR2 YFSETQ.

The chain couples TRBV20-1 to TRBJ2-7, with 9 bases aligning to TRBD1. Germline CDR1 DFQATT, CDR2 SNEGSKA (reference sequence). This CDR3 contains 14 residues. Germline trimming cut 2 bases from V and 3 bases from J; bases unmatched to any gene: 5. The DNA of the CDR3 is TGCAGTGCTAGATTGGGACAGGGCAACTACGAGCAGTACTTC. This encodes CSARLGQGNYEQYF.

This clonotype was seen more than once but under ten times. The gene calls are TRBV6-6 and TRBJ2-3; no firm D call. The V end was cut by 7 bases, the J end by 0 bases, with 14 bases between. CDR1 is MNHNY and CDR2 is SVGAGI in the germline V gene (reference sequence). The CDR3 has 15 amino acids. CDR3 in DNA: TGTGCCAGCATCGAAGAGTACAAAAGCACAGATACGCAGTATTTT. Translating it yields CASIEEYKSTDTQYF.

The V and J genes are TRBV5-1 and TRBJ2-7; 9 nucleotides match TRBD1. Germline V lookup: CDR1 SGHRS, CDR2 YFSETQ. This CDR3 spans 15 amino acids. The trim removed 4 bases at V and 6 bases at J, leaving 11 bases unmatched. This CDR3 reads CASSVPGQGVPEQYF. CDR3 nucleotide sequence: TGCGCCAGCAGCGTACCGGGACAGGGTGTGCCCGAGCAGTACTTC.

The CDR3 nucleotides are TGTGCCACCAGCAGAGATATTTCCTACGAGCAGTACTTC. This translates into CATSRDISYEQYF. This sequence joins TRBV15 and TRBJ2-7; D is ambiguous. CDR3 length: 13 residues. The germline V and J ends were trimmed by 0 bases and 1 base, with 4 bases remaining between them. The germline V gene encodes CDR1 LNHNV and CDR2 YYDKDF (reference sequence).

This clonotype was seen many times. The chain links TRBV5-6 to TRBJ2-6; D might be TRBD1 (6 bases). V lost 2 bases and J 0 bases, leaving 12 bases between the germline ends. The CDR3 has 17 amino acids. CDR1 and CDR2 from the germline V gene are SGHDT and YYEEEE. The CDR3 DNA is TGTGCCAGCAGCTTTACAGGGATTCGCTCTGGGGCCAACGTCCTGACTTTC. Translating it yields CASSFTGIRSGANVLTF. The complete variable domain, with remaining parts taken from reference TRBV5-6 and TRBJ2-6, reads DAGVTQSPTHLIKTRGQQVTLRCSPKSGHDTVSWYQQALGQGPQFIFQYYEEEERQRGNFPDRFSGHQFPNYSSELNVNALLLGDSALYLCASSFTGIRSGANVLTFGAGSRLTVL.

The V call is TRBV7-3, the J call TRBJ2-7, with 10 bases that match TRBD1. J was trimmed by 5 bases and V by 5 bases; bases with no gene match: 3. The CDR3 consists of 13 residues. Germline CDR1 and CDR2: SGHTA and FQGTGA. CDR3 DNA sequence: TGTGCCAGCAGCCGGGACAGGGGTGACGAGCAGTACTTC. Protein product: CASSRDRGDEQYF.